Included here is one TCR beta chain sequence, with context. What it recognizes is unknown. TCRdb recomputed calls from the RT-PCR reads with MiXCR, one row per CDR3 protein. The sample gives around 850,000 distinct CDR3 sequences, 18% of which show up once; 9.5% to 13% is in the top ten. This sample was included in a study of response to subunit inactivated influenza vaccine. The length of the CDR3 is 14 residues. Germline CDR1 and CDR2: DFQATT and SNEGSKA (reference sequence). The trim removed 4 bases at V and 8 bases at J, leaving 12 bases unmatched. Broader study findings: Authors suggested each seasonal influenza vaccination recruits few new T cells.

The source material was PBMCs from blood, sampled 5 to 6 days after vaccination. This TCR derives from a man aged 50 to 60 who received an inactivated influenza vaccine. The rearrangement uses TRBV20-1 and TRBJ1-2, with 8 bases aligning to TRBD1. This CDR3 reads CSAKTGGRSGGYTF. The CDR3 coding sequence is TGCAGTGCTAAAACAGGGGGTCGGAGTGGGGGCTACACCTTC.